The T cell receptor beta chain described here comes from a study of Ad26.COV2.S vaccination and SARS-CoV-2 variants. Method: immunoSEQ multiplex PCR; TCRdb's copy keeps in-frame clones and lacks some. This sample has about 400,000 clones; 75% to 90% occur once, and the top ten carry around 1.9%. Treatment denoted: some 20 received Ad26.COV2.S at low or high dose, single or two shots; a few received placebo; per-sample allocation not given. Day 63 following the first vaccine or placebo injection was when the samples were taken. CDR1 and CDR2 (germline): SGDLS, YYNGEE. The CDR3 extends over 14 amino acids. Unmatched junction bases numbered 3, after V lost 3 bases and J lost 9 bases.

The origin of this receptor is a person aged 18-60 years who received the Ad26.COV2.S COVID-19 vaccine or a placebo. The rearrangement joins TRBV9 to TRBJ1-6, with 10 bases lining up with TRBD1. Specimen: peripheral blood, collected in a trial of Ad26.COV2.S vaccine versus placebo. CDR3: CASSGTGGRSPLHF. The CDR3 DNA follows: TGTGCCAGCAGCGGGACAGGGGGACGTTCACCCCTCCACTTT.